This TCR beta chain originates from a study of graft-versus-host responses after intestinal transplantation. Across the study: Every recipient underwent anti-thymocyte globulin induction, then tacrolimus and steroids for roughly 3 years. General study points: GvH clones surfaced in recipient marrow, some emerging earlier in ileum or blood.

The protocol was immunoSEQ multiplex PCR, while the TCRdb copy is restricted to in-frame clones and leaves out a portion. The sample has around 55,000 clones, around 92% seen once. Trimming removed 1 base from V and 3 bases from J, with 5 bases in between. Germline V gene data show CDR1 as SGHAT and CDR2 as FQNNGV. This CDR3 contains 13 residues. Note on this clone: What it binds is not known.

The chain employs TRBV11-2 and TRBJ2-3, with D possibly being TRBD2 (5 bases). The clonotype was recovered from a human donor who was the organ donor for an intestinal transplant. Sequencing was performed on unstimulated CD4+ T cells sorted from spleen or lymph node cells, taken before transplant. CDR3 coding DNA: TGTGCCAGCAGCTTAGCGGGGACAGATACGCAGTATTTT. Amino acid sequence: CASSLAGTDTQYF.